The source of this T cell receptor (beta chain) is a study of blood T cell repertoires in COVID-19 (dated by TCRdb to 2018 to 2021). General notes on the study: The collaborator samples originated in the United States, Italy and Spain and spanned the acute and convalescent phases of COVID-19. The prospective study material was composed of cDNA or gDNA derived from T cells, B-cell-depleted T cells, or PBMCs. The dataset comprised deeply sampled blood TCRbeta repertoires from subjects exposed to, actively infected with, or recovered from COVID-19. A freely available public database, intended as a resource for researchers studying the immune response to SARS-CoV-2, is where the repertoires were released. Samples came from the ongoing ImmuneRACE study (first 160 participants) plus 1,254 subjects from 6 global collaborators. A de-identified subject ID, COVID-19 status, age in years and sex were almost always included in the sample metadata. Where available, HLA class I and class II types were taken from metadata supplied by the sample provider and were not determined by assay-based typing. The research as a whole found: The quantity of clinical and demographic metadata differed by source and by participant and was supplied without curation.

Each collaborating institution followed its own protocols to collect whole blood in K2EDTA tubes. For TCRbeta analysis, collaborator samples were shipped as frozen whole blood, as isolated PBMCs, or as DNA extracted from either sample type. Regarding this clone: The antigen it binds to is not known. The germline gene is not matched at one end of the junction; a read error may be the cause.

The CDR3, cysteine through phenylalanine, is 12 amino acids long. Only the CDR3 part of the read is kept: 36 bases, read in frame from the first base. Per the germline V gene, LGHNA is the CDR1 and YSLEER is the CDR2. TCRbeta CDR3 regions were amplified from genomic DNA using the immunoSEQ Assay, a bias-controlled multiplex PCR. The authors processed their data as follows. Within the assay, amplification of reference gene primers was used to estimate how many nucleated cells each sample contained. Sequence reads were collapsed and filtered to measure the absolute abundance of every unique TCRbeta CDR3 rearrangement. For each sample, productive Simpson clonality was calculated as the square root of Simpson's diversity index across productive rearrangements. Entries here come from immuneACCESS through TCRdb and include only in-frame sequences with V and J called. Some clones fail to appear in such tables; in the studies checked, an unresolved V gene covers under half of the shortfall, and the cause of the remainder is unknown. That table is the source of V, J and clone size, and D and trimming were worked out from the DNA. Here the sample has 85,000 to 100,000 clones; about nine tenths occur a single time. The ten most abundant clones make up 27% of the sample.

This clonotype originated in a man aged 50-60 years with active or convalescent COVID-19. Sequencing input: peripheral blood. Recombination connected TRBV4-3 to TRBJ1-2, and perhaps TRBD1 as D gene, on 5 matching bases. The base sequence is TGCGCCAGCAGCTCCCGGGGGGGAACCGCCCTATTC. This sequence encodes CASSSRGGTALF.